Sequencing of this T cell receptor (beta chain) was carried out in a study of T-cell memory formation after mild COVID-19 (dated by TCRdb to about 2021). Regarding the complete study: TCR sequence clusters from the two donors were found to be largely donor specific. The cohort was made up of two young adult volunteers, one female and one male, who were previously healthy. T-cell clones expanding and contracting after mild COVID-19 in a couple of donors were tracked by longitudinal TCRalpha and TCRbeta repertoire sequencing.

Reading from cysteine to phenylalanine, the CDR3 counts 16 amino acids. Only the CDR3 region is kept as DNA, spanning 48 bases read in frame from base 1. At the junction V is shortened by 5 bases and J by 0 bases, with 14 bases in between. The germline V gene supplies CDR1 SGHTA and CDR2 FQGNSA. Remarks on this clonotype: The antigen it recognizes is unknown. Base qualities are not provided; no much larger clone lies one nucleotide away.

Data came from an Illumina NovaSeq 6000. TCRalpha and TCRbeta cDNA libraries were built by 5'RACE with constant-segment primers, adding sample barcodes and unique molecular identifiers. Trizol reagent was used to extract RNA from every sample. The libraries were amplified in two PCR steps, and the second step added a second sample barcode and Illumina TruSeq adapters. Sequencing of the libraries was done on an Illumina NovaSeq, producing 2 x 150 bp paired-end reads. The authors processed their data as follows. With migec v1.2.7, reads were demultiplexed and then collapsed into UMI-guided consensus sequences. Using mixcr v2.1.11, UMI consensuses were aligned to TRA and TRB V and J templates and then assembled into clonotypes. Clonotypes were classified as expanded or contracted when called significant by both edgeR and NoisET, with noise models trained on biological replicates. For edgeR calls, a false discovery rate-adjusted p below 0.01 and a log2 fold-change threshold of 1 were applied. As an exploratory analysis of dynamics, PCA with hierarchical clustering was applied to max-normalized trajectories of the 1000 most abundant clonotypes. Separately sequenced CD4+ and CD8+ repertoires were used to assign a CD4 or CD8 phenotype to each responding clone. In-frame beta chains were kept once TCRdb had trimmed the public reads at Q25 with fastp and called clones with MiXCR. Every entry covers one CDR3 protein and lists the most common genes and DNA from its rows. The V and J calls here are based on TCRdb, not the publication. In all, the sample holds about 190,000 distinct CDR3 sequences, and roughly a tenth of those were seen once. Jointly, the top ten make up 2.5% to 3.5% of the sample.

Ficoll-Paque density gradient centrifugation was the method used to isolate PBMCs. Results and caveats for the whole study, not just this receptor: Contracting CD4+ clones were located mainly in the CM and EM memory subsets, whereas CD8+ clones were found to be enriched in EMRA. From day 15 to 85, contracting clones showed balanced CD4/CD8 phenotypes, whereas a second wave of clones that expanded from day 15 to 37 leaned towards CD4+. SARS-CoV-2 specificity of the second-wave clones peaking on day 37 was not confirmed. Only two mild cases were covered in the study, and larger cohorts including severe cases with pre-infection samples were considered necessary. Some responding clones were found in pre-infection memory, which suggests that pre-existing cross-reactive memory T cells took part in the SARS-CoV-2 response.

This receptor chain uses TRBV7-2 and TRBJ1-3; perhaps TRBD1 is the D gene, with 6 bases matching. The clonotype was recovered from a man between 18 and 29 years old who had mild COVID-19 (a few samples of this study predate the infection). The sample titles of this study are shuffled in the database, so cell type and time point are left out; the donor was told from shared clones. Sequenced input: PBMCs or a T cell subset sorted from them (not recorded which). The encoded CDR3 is CASSIGGSFSGNTIYF. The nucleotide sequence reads TGTGCCAGCAGCATCGGGGGCAGCTTCTCTGGAAACACCATATATTTT.